This TCR beta chain stems from a study of blood T cell repertoires in COVID-19. Study in general: From the United States, Italy and Spain came samples of acute and convalescent COVID-19. The analysed material was cDNA or gDNA that came from T cells, B-cell-depleted T cells, or PBMCs.

The ends lost 1 base at V and 5 bases at J; junction bases unmatched: 11. Germline V gene data show CDR1 as SGHTA and CDR2 as FQGNSA. The CDR3 extends over 18 amino acids. The authors' processing: The assay estimated nucleated cells by amplifying reference gene primers. Assay: immunoSEQ multiplex PCR; the TCRdb copy retains only in-frame clones and omits some. That table gives V, J and clone size, and the DNA gave D and trimming. The sample lists around 250,000 clones, roughly 84% occurring once. Sequencing was done on a sample of peripheral blood. The sequence was collected from a young woman with acute or convalescent COVID-19. The chain has TRBV7-2 and TRBJ2-2; 9 positions agree with TRBD1. The CDR3 bases are TGTGCCAGCAGCTTAGTTTACGACAGGGGGGATATAACCGGGGAGCTGTTTTTT. This gives the protein CASSLVYDRGDITGELFF.